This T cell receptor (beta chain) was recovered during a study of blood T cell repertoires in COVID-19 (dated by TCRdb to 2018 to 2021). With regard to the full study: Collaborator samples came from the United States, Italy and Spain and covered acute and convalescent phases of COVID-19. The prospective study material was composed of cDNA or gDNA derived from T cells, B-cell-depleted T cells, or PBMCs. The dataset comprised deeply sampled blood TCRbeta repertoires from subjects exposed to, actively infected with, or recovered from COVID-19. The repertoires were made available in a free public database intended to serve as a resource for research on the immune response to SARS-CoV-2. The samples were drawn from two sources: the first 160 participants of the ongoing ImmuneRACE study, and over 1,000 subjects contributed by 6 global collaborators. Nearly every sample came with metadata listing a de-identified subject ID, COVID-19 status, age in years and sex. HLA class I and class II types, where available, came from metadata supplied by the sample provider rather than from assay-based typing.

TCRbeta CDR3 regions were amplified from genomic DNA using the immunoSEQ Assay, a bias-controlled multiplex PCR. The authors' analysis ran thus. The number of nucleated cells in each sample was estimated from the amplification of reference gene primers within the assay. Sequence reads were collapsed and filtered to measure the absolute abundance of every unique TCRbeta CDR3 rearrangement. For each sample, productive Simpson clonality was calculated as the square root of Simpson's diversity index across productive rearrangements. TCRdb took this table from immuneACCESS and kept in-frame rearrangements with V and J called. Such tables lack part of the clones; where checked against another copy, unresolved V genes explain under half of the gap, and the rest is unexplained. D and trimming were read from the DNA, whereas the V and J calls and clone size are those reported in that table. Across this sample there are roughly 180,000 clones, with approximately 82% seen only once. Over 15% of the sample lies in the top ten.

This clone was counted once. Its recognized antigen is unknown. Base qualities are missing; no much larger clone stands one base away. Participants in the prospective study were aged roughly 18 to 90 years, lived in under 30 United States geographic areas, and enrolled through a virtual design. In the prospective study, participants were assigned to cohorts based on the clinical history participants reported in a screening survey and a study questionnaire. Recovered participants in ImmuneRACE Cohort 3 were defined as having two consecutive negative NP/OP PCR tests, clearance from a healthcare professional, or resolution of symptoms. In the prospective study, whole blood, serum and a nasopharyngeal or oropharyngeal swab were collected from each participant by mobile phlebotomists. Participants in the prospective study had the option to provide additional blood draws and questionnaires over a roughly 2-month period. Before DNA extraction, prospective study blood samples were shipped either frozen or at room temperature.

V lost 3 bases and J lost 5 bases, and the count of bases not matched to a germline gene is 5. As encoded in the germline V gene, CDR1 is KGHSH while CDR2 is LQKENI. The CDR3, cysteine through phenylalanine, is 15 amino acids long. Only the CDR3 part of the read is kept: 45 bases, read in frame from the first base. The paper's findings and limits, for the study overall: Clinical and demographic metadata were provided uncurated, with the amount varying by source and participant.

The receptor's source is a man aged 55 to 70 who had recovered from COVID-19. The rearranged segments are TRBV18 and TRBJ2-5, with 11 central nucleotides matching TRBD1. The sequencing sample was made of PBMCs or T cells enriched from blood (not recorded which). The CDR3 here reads CASSPRTGGRETQYF. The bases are TGTGCCAGCTCACCTCGGACAGGGGGCCGGGAGACCCAGTACTTC.